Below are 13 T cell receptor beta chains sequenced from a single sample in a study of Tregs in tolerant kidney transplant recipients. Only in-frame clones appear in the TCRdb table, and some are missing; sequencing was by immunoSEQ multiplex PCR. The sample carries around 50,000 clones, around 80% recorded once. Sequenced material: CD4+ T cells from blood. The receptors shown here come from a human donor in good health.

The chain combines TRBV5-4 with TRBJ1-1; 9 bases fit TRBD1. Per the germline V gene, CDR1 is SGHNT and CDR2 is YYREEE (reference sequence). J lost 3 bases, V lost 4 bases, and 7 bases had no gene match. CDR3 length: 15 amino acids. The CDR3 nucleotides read TGTGCCAGCAGCAAAGTAGACAGGGGGGACACTGAAGCTTTCTTT. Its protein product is CASSKVDRGDTEAFF. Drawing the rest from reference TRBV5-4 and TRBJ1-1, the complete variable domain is ETGVTQSPTHLIKTRGQQVTLRCSSQSGHNTVSWYQQALGQGPQFIFQYYREEENGRGNFPPRFSGLQFPNYSSELNVNALELDDSALYLCASSKVDRGDTEAFFGQGTRLTVV.

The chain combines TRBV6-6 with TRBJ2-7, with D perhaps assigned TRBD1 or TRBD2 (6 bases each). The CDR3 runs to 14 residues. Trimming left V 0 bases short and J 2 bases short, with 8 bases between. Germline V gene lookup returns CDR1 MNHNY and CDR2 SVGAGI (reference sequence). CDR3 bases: TGTGCCAGCAGTTACTCAAGGGGGGCCTACGAGCAGTACTTC. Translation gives CASSYSRGAYEQYF.

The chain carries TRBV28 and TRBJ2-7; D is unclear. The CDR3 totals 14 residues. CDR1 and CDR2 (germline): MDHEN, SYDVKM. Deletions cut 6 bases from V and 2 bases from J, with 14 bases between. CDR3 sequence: CASSTTLKTYEQYF. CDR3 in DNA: TGTGCCAGCAGCACGACATTGAAAACCTACGAGCAGTACTTC.

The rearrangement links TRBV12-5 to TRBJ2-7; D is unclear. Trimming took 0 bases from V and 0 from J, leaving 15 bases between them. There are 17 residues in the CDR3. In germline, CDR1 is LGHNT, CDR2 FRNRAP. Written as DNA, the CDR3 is TGTGCTAGTGGTTTGGTACTTACCGGTTCTCCCTCCTACGAGCAGTACTTC. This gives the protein CASGLVLTGSPSYEQYF.

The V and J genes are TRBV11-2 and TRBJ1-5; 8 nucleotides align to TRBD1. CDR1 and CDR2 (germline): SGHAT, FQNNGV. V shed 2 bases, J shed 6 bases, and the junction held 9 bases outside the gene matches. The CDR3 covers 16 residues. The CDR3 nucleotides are TGTGCCAGCAGCTTAAGCGGAGGACAGGGTAGTCAGCCCCAGCATTTT. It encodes CASSLSGGQGSQPQHF.

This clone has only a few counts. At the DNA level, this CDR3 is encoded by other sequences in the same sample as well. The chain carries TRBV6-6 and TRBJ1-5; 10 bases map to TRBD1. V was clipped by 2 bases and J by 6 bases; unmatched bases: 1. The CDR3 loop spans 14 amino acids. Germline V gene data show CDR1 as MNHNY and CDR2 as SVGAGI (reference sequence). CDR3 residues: CASSYGQGGQPQHF. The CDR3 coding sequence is TGTGCCAGCAGTTACGGACAGGGGGGTCAGCCCCAGCATTTT.

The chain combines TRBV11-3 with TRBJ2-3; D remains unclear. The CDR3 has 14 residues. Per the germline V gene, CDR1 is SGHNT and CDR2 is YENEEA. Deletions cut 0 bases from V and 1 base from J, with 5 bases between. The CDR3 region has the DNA TGTGCCAGCAGCTTAGATAGCCGCACAGATACGCAGTATTTT. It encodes CASSLDSRTDTQYF.

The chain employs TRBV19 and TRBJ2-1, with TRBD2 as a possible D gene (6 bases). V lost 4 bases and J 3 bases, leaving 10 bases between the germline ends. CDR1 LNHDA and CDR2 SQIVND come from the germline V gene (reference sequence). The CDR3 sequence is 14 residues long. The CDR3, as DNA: TGTGCCAGTAGTACCCCGGGACTCTACAATGAGCAGTTCTTC. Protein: CASSTPGLYNEQFF.

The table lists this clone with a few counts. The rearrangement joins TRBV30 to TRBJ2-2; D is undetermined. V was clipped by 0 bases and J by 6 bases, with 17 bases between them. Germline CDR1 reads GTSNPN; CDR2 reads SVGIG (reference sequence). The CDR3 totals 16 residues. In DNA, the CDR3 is TGTGCCTGGAGTGTGGGCCTATCCCACGCCGCCGGGGAGCTGTTTTTT. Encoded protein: CAWSVGLSHAAGELFF.

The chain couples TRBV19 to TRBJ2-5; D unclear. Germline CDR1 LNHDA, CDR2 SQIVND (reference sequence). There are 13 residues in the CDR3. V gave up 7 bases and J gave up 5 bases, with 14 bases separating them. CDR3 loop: CASTAGGVETQYF. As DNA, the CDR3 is TGTGCCAGTACTGCAGGTGGGGTGGAGACCCAGTACTTC.

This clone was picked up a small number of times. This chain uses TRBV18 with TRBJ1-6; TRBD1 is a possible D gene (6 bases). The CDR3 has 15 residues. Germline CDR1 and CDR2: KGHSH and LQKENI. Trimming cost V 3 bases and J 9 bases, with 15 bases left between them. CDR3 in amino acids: CASSPQGNAGSPLHF. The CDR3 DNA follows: TGTGCCAGCTCACCTCAGGGGAACGCCGGTTCACCCCTCCACTTT.

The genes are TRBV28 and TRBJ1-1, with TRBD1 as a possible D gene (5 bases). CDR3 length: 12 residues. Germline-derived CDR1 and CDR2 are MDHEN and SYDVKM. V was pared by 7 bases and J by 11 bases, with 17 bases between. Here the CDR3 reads CASMRGSGLAFF. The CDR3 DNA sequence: TGTGCCAGCATGCGGGGGTCGGGTTTGGCTTTCTTT.

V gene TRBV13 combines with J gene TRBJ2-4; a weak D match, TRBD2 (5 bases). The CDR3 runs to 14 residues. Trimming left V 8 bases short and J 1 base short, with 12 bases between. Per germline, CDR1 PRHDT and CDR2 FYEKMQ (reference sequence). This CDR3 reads CASARGGAKNIQYF. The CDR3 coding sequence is TGTGCCAGCGCTCGTGGAGGTGCCAAAAACATTCAGTACTTC.